The subject of this entry is one T cell receptor beta chain. The clone's antigen remains unknown. The sample holds no much larger clone one base away, and base qualities are not on file. The sample belongs to a study of blood T cell repertoires in COVID-19 (dated by TCRdb to the early 2020s). In the study overall: Samples covering the acute and convalescent phases of COVID-19 were provided by collaborators in the United States, Italy and Spain. The material from the prospective study consisted of cDNA or gDNA derived from T cells, B-cell-depleted T cells, or PBMCs. Subjects who had been exposed to COVID-19, were actively infected with it, or had recovered from it provided the deeply sampled blood TCRbeta repertoires that made up the dataset. A freely available public database, intended as a resource for researchers studying the immune response to SARS-CoV-2, is where the repertoires were released. The samples were drawn from the first 160 participants of the ongoing ImmuneRACE study and from 950 to 1,500 subjects provided by 6 global collaborators. A de-identified subject ID, COVID-19 status, age in years and sex were almost always included in the sample metadata. HLA class I and class II types, where available, came from metadata supplied by the sample provider rather than from assay-based typing. Overall results and qualifications from the work: The quantity of clinical and demographic metadata differed by source and by participant and was supplied without curation.

The immunoSEQ Assay, a bias-controlled multiplex PCR, was used to amplify TCRbeta CDR3 regions from genomic DNA. As for the authors' bioinformatics: The number of nucleated cells in each sample was estimated by amplification of reference gene primers within the assay. To quantify the absolute abundance of each unique TCRbeta CDR3 rearrangement, sequence reads were collapsed and filtered. Productive Simpson clonality was computed per sample as the square root of Simpson's diversity index over productive rearrangements. TCRdb took this table from immuneACCESS and kept in-frame rearrangements with V and J called. Such tables lack part of the clones; where checked against another copy, unresolved V genes explain under half of the gap, and the rest is unexplained. V and J calls and clone size are as listed in that table; D and trimming were resolved from the DNA. The sample contains some 120,000 clones, around nine tenths of them found a single time. The ten largest clones represent roughly 2.1% of the sample.

The collaborating institutions used their own protocols to collect whole blood in K2EDTA tubes. Collaborator samples were shipped for TCRbeta analysis as frozen whole blood, isolated PBMCs, or DNA extracted from either sample type. The CDR3, from cysteine to phenylalanine, totals 13 residues. The read is trimmed to its CDR3 DNA, 39 bases read in frame from base 1. The V and J ends are trimmed by 3 bases and 8 bases, leaving 13 bases between them. The specimen sequenced was peripheral blood. The TCR sequence derives from a woman between 50 and 59 years old with acute or convalescent COVID-19. Recombination connected TRBV12-3 or TRBV12-4 to TRBJ1-1, with the D gene not confidently named. The DNA sequence is as follows: TGTGCCAGCAGTTTGAGGAATGGCATAGAAGCTTTCTTT. Translated, this is CASSLRNGIEAFF.